Listed below are T cell receptor beta chains from one sample, sequenced in a study of technical replicates of blood from a few donors. TCRdb's table, derived via immunoSEQ multiplex PCR, lists solely in-frame clones and lacks some. The sample has roughly 82,000 clones, roughly 95% seen once. Sequenced input: T cells isolated from PBMCs. The receptors originated from a human donor in good health. The CDR3 runs from the conserved cysteine through the conserved F or W. The D gene is left open where the match is weak. For some rows the clone size is stated as once, few or many, or as a class when expanded; others skip it.

D	size	V	J	DNA	CDR3
TRBD2	few	TRBV11-2	TRBJ2-3	TGTGCCAGCAGCACGGGACTAGCGGGAGAGGGAGCGAATACGCAGTATTTT	CASSTGLAGEGANTQYF
-	-	TRBV2	TRBJ1-2	TGTGCCAGCAGTGACGGGGGGGGGTATGGCTACACCTTC	CASSDGGGYGYTF
TRBD1	-	TRBV2	TRBJ2-7	TGTGCCAGCATAGGGACAGTTAACTCCTACGAGCAGTACTTC	CASIGTVNSYEQYF
TRBD2	-	TRBV28	TRBJ2-3	TGTGCCAGCAGTCTCCCGACTAGCGGGACCGGGGCCACAGATACGCAGTATTTT	CASSLPTSGTGATDTQYF
TRBD1	-	TRBV7-9	TRBJ2-7	TGTGCCAGCAGCCTGGGACAGGAAAAATGGGACGAGCAGTACTTC	CASSLGQEKWDEQYF
-	-	TRBV5-6	TRBJ1-3	TGTGCCAGCAACTATATGACAGGCCTCTCTGGAAACACCATATATTTT	CASNYMTGLSGNTIYF
-	-	TRBV28	TRBJ1-5	TGTGCCAGCAGTACAGGAAGTGGTCCCAATCAGCCCCAGCATTTT	CASSTGSGPNQPQHF
-	few	TRBV14	TRBJ2-5	TGTGCCAGCAGCCAAGTCACAGGGTATTTCGAGACCCAGTACTTC	CASSQVTGYFETQYF
-	-	TRBV11-3	TRBJ2-7	TGTGCCAGCAGCTTACGCCATATCCGAGACAGGAACTTCTACGAGCAGTACTTC	CASSLRHIRDRNFYEQYF
-	-	TRBV7-2	TRBJ1-4	TGTGCCAGCAGCTTAGCCGGGTTGGGTGAAAAACTGTTTTTT	CASSLAGLGEKLFF
-	-	TRBV13	TRBJ2-1	TGTGCCAGCAGCTTAGGCGAAGGGGTTTCGCAGTTCTTC	CASSLGEGVSQFF
-	few	TRBV30	TRBJ1-4	TGTGCCTGGAATCATCAGGGAGGAGAAAAACTGTTTTTT	CAWNHQGGEKLFF
TRBD2	-	TRBV11-1	TRBJ2-3	TGTGCCAGCAGCTTACAGAGCGGGAGGGCCCCCGATACGCAGTATTTT	CASSLQSGRAPDTQYF
-	-	TRBV7-9	TRBJ2-7	TGTGCCAGCAGCTTAGTAACTAGGCCCTACGAGCAGTACTTC	CASSLVTRPYEQYF
-	-	TRBV28	TRBJ1-1	TGTGCCAGCAGTAAGACTAGAGAAGCTTTCTTT	CASSKTREAFF
-	-	TRBV6-1	TRBJ2-7	TGTGCCAGCAGTGAAGGGTGGGGGCGAAGGAGCGAGCAGTACTTC	CASSEGWGRRSEQYF
TRBD1	-	TRBV5-6	TRBJ2-7	TGTGCCAGCAGCTTGGGAGGGACAGCCTACGAGCAGTACTTC	CASSLGGTAYEQYF
-	-	TRBV5-1	TRBJ2-1	TGCGCCAGCAGCTTGGCCACGGGGAATGAGCAGTTCTTC	CASSLATGNEQFF
TRBD1	-	TRBV10-3	TRBJ1-5	TGTGCCATCAGTGAGGGACAGGGCAGGAGTCAGCCCCAGCATTTT	CAISEGQGRSQPQHF
TRBD2	-	TRBV7-8	TRBJ2-7	TGTGCCAGCAGCGTACTAGCGGGCTACTACGAGCAGTACTTC	CASSVLAGYYEQYF
-	-	TRBV30	TRBJ1-1	TGTGCCTGGAGTGTCGGGACAGAAGCTTTCTTT	CAWSVGTEAFF
TRBD2	once	TRBV2	TRBJ2-7	TGTGCCAGCAGACGTTCGGGGGGGCCAGCCTACGAGCAGTACTTC	CASRRSGGPAYEQYF
TRBD1	-	TRBV2	TRBJ2-3	TGTGCCAGCAGTGAAGGACAGGGAGACACAGATACGCAGTATTTT	CASSEGQGDTDTQYF
TRBD2	-	TRBV27	TRBJ2-3	TGTGCCAGCAGTTTATTACTAGCGGGAGGGCCGGATACGCAGTATTTT	CASSLLLAGGPDTQYF
TRBD1	-	TRBV5-8	TRBJ2-7	TGTGCCAGCAGCATAGACAGGGGCTATTACGAGCAGTACTTC	CASSIDRGYYEQYF
TRBD2	-	TRBV18	TRBJ2-1	TGTGCCAGCTCACCCCCGACTATTGGCGGGAGCTCCTACAATGAGCAGTTCTTC	CASSPPTIGGSSYNEQFF
TRBD1	-	TRBV27	TRBJ2-3	TGTGCCAGCACCTTCTCGTGGGGGGAGACAGGGGCCGATACGCAGTATTTT	CASTFSWGETGADTQYF
TRBD2	-	TRBV14	TRBJ2-3	TGTGCCAGCAGCCAACTTGCGGGAGGGCGGTGGACAGATACGCAGTATTTT	CASSQLAGGRWTDTQYF
-	-	TRBV4-1	TRBJ1-1	TGCGCCAGCAGCCAAGATCAGGGTCGGAACACTGAAGCTTTCTTT	CASSQDQGRNTEAFF
-	-	TRBV7-3	TRBJ1-1	TGTGCCAGCAGCTTAAGCCCGGGGGGGACTGAAGCTTTCTTT	CASSLSPGGTEAFF
-	-	TRBV7-9	TRBJ2-7	TGTGCCAGCAGCTCGTCCGGAGCCGAGCAGTACTTC	CASSSSGAEQYF
TRBD2	-	TRBV27	TRBJ2-7	TGTGCCAGCAGTCCTCTGGGACTAGCGTCCTACGAGCAGTACTTC	CASSPLGLASYEQYF
-	-	TRBV7-2	TRBJ1-2	TGTGCCAGCAGCTGGGGAGATTATGGCTACACCTTC	CASSWGDYGYTF
-	-	TRBV5-1	TRBJ1-1	TGCGCCAGCAGCTCACCTCTACAGGGCACTGAAGCTTTCTTT	CASSSPLQGTEAFF
-	-	TRBV7-8	TRBJ2-1	TGTGCCAGCGGGGCTTCGGGGAGGGGGGCAAGCTCCTACAATGAGCAGTTCTTC	CASGASGRGASSYNEQFF
-	-	TRBV11-3	TRBJ1-3	TGTGCCAGCAGACGTTTTCTCCAGGGTCCTGGAAACACCATATATTTT	CASRRFLQGPGNTIYF
-	-	TRBV13	TRBJ1-2	TGTGCCAGCAGCTTACAGGGCAGAGCTAACTATGGCTACACCTTC	CASSLQGRANYGYTF
-	-	TRBV7-9	TRBJ1-1	TGTGCCAGCACCTATGGGGGGGTGACTGAAGCTTTCTTT	CASTYGGVTEAFF
TRBD1	-	TRBV9	TRBJ1-2	TGTGCCAGCAGCGTTTTCCAGGGGGCATACTATGGCTACACCTTC	CASSVFQGAYYGYTF
TRBD2	-	TRBV27	TRBJ2-7	TGTGCCAGCAGTAATTCGGGAGGATACGAGCAGTACTTC	CASSNSGGYEQYF
-	-	TRBV10-3	TRBJ2-3	TGTGCCATCAAACCCGAAGGACTCACAGATACGCAGTATTTT	CAIKPEGLTDTQYF
-	-	TRBV5-1	TRBJ2-1	TGCGCCAGCAGTCCATCTGTCGGGAGCTCCTACAATGAGCAGTTCTTC	CASSPSVGSSYNEQFF
-	-	TRBV14	TRBJ1-1	TGTGCCAGCAGCCAAGAGCCAAGTAGAGTGAACACTGAAGCTTTCTTT	CASSQEPSRVNTEAFF
-	once	TRBV5-3	TRBJ1-5	TGTGCCAGAAGGGTGGAAACAGGGTTGGGGGGCAATCAGCCCCAGCATTTT	CARRVETGLGGNQPQHF
TRBD2	-	TRBV6-5	TRBJ2-1	TGTGCCAGCAGTTACTTCCTAGCGGGAAGGTTGGAGCAGTTCTTC	CASSYFLAGRLEQFF
TRBD2	-	TRBV7-9	TRBJ2-2	TGTGCCAGCAGCTTAGTAGGACTAGCGGGGTCCGCGAACACCGGGGAGCTGTTTTTT	CASSLVGLAGSANTGELFF
-	few	TRBV6-5	TRBJ1-1	TGTGCCAGCAGCCCAGGATCCTACCGTGAAGCTTTCTTT	CASSPGSYREAFF
-	-	TRBV6-5	TRBJ2-2	TGTGCCAGCAGTTACGCACTAGGAGGGGAGCTGTTTTTT	CASSYALGGELFF
TRBD2	-	TRBV5-1	TRBJ2-1	TGCGCCAGCAGCTTAGCGGGAGGAACCTACAATGAGCAGTTCTTC	CASSLAGGTYNEQFF
-	-	TRBV28	TRBJ1-5	TGTGCCAGCAGTGCACAGAGTAGTGGCAATCAGCCCCAGCATTTT	CASSAQSSGNQPQHF
-	-	TRBV6-6	TRBJ1-1	TGTGCCAGCAGTTTGCACATTAACACTGAAGCTTTCTTT	CASSLHINTEAFF
-	-	TRBV19	TRBJ1-4	TGTGCCAGTAGGAACTCCGCAACTAATGAAAAACTGTTTTTT	CASRNSATNEKLFF
TRBD2	-	TRBV5-1	TRBJ2-1	TGCGCCAGCAGCTTAGGCGGGATTCAGGGACTAGCGGGAGATGAGCAGTTCTTC	CASSLGGIQGLAGDEQFF